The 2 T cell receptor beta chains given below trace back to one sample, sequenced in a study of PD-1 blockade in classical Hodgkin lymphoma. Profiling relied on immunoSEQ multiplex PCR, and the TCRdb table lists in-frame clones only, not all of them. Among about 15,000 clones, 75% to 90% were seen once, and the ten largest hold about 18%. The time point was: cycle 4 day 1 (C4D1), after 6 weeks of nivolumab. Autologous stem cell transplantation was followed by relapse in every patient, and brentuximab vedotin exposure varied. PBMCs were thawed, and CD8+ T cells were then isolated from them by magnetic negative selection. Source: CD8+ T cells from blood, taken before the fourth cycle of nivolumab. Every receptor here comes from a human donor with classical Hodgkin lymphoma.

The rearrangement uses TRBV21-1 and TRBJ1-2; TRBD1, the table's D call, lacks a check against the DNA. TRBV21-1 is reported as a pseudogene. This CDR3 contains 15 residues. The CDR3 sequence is CASSKGTGGDYGYTF. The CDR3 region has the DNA TGTGCCAGCAGCAAAGGGACAGGGGGCGATTATGGCTACACCTTC.

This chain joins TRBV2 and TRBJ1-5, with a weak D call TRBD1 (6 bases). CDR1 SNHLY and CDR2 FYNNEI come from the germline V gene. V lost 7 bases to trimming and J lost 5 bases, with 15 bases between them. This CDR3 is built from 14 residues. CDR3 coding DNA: TGTGCCAGCACCAGGGGACCGCAGGATCAGCCCCAGCATTTT. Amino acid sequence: CASTRGPQDQPQHF.